This passage covers 22 T cell receptor beta chains from one sample sequenced in a study of shared clonotypes between healthy human individuals. The naive CD8 population came from CD45RO-negative cells selected for CCR7, without terminally differentiated effector memory CD45RA+ cells. Some clones are missing from TCRdb's copy, which holds only in-frame ones; the method was immunoSEQ multiplex PCR. The sample records hundreds of thousands of clones, roughly 95% being singletons. Sequenced input: naive CD8+ T cells sorted from blood. The source of these receptors is a woman aged 25 to 39 in good health.

This clone was counted a single time. The chain recombines TRBV2 with TRBJ2-7; D is unclear. The CDR3 extends over 15 amino acids. The V gene lost 2 bases and the J gene lost 0 bases, with 11 bases spanning the gap. The germline V gene encodes CDR1 SNHLY and CDR2 FYNNEI. The CDR3 sequence: CASSELGRSSYEQYF. Written as DNA, the CDR3 is TGTGCCAGCAGTGAATTAGGCAGGAGCTCCTACGAGCAGTACTTC.

V is TRBV4-1 and J is TRBJ1-2; no definite D call. Germline V gene lookup returns CDR1 MGHRA and CDR2 YSYEKL. The CDR3 is made up of 14 amino acids. The V end lost 1 base, the J end lost 3 bases, and 9 bases lay between the germline ends. CDR3 loop: CASSQGESDYGYTF. As DNA, the CDR3 is TGCGCCAGCAGCCAAGGAGAGTCCGACTATGGCTACACCTTC.

The V call is TRBV5-4, the J call TRBJ1-1; possibly TRBD1 for D (6 bases). Deletions cut 2 bases from V and 8 bases from J, with 13 bases between. This CDR3 region has 13 residues. Germline lookup yields CDR1 SGHNT and CDR2 YYREEE (reference sequence). CDR3 residues: CASSFGGGGEAFF. The CDR3 DNA is TGTGCCAGCAGCTTTGGCGGGGGCGGGGAAGCTTTCTTT.

This chain connects TRBV27 to TRBJ2-1; 7 bases line up with TRBD2. The CDR3 is 14 amino acids. In germline, CDR1 is MNHEY, CDR2 SMNVEV (reference sequence). V shed 0 bases and J 6 bases; nucleotides not matched to a gene: 2. The CDR3 spells CASSLSTSLNEQFF. The CDR3 nucleotides read TGTGCCAGCAGTTTATCGACTAGCCTCAATGAGCAGTTCTTC.

The rearrangement uses TRBV7-9 and TRBJ2-2, with unresolved D. The CDR3 extends over 16 amino acids. CDR1 is SEHNR and CDR2 is FQNEAQ in the germline V gene (reference sequence). V dropped 0 bases and J dropped 4 bases, with 12 bases sitting between them. DNA of the CDR3: TGTGCCAGCAGCTTAGCGCTGTTGGAAGCCACCGGGGAGCTGTTTTTT. Translation: CASSLALLEATGELFF.

This chain joins TRBV5-6 and TRBJ2-7; D is possibly TRBD1 or TRBD2 (5 bases each). Trimming took 1 base from V and 6 from J, leaving 14 bases between them. This CDR3 has 14 amino acids. The V gene's germline CDR1 is SGHDT and CDR2 YYEEEE. CDR3 amino acids: CASSLRSGRGEQYF. The CDR3 coding sequence is TGTGCCAGCAGCTTGAGATCGGGAAGGGGCGAGCAGTACTTC. The whole variable domain, remainder taken from reference TRBV5-6 and TRBJ2-7, is DAGVTQSPTHLIKTRGQQVTLRCSPKSGHDTVSWYQQALGQGPQFIFQYYEEEERQRGNFPDRFSGHQFPNYSSELNVNALLLGDSALYLCASSLRSGRGEQYFGPGTRLTVT.

This chain connects TRBV2 to TRBJ2-7; 10 bases align to TRBD1. Germline V gives CDR1 SNHLY, CDR2 FYNNEI. Germline trimming cut 4 bases from V and 0 bases from J; bases unmatched to any gene: 6. The CDR3 runs 16 residues. Here the CDR3 DNA reads TGTGCCAGCAGTGTAGACGACAGGGGGCACTCCTACGAGCAGTACTTC. Amino acids: CASSVDDRGHSYEQYF.

The CDR3 region is CASSSGIHNEQFF. For the CDR3, the DNA is TGTGCCAGCAGTTCCGGGATCCACAATGAGCAGTTCTTC. The chain recombines TRBV28 with TRBJ2-1; tentative D call: TRBD2 (5 bases). There are 13 residues in the CDR3. V was clipped by 4 bases and J by 5 bases, with 9 bases between them. CDR1 is MDHEN and CDR2 is SYDVKM in the germline V gene.

This sequence joins TRBV4-1 and TRBJ2-5; D is unresolved. With the DNA end fitting TRBJ2-7 better, the J assignment may be wrong. CDR1 is MGHRA and CDR2 is YSYEKL in the germline V gene. The CDR3 covers 14 residues. Here the CDR3 reads CASSQVLASLEQYF. The CDR3 DNA is TGCGCCAGCAGCCAAGTACTCGCCAGCCTCGAGCAGTACTTC.

The chain employs TRBV12-5 and TRBJ1-2; 9 nucleotides align to TRBD1. The CDR3 is made up of 12 amino acids. V lost 5 bases to trimming and J lost 8 bases; unmatched junction nucleotides: 3. Germline lookup yields CDR1 LGHNT and CDR2 FRNRAP. CDR3 nucleotide sequence: TGTGCTAGTGGTGTACAGGGGGCCGGCTACACCTTC. It translates to CASGVQGAGYTF.

The chain has TRBV5-6 and TRBJ2-1; D is ambiguous. The CDR3 extends over 16 amino acids. V was clipped by 0 bases and J by 0 bases, with 10 bases between them. In germline, CDR1 is SGHDT, CDR2 YYEEEE. The CDR3 loop is CASSLALVGSYNEQFF. The DNA for the CDR3 is TGTGCCAGCAGCTTGGCTTTAGTGGGCTCCTACAATGAGCAGTTCTTC.

The table lists this clone with a count of one. This chain uses TRBV6-5 with TRBJ2-7; TRBD1 agrees at 7 bases. CDR3 size: 15 residues. V shed 0 bases and J 2 bases; nucleotides not matched to a gene: 4. Germline V lookup: CDR1 MNHEY, CDR2 SVGAGI. CDR3 DNA: TGTGCCAGCAGTTACTCAGGGGGCAGGGCCTACGAGCAGTACTTC. Its translation: CASSYSGGRAYEQYF.

This chain uses TRBV30 with TRBJ2-5; tentatively, D is TRBD1 or TRBD2 (5 bases each). The end of the DNA fits TRBJ2-7 better, so the J call may be wrong. The length of the CDR3 is 13 residues. CDR1 and CDR2 from the germline V gene are GTSNPN and SVGIG (reference sequence). CDR3 sequence (DNA): TGTGCCTGGGCTTGGGACGGCGGCTACGAGCAGTACTTC. Amino acids: CAWAWDGGYEQYF.

The count of this clone is one. The J gene is TRBJ2-7, the V gene TRBV10-3; D may correspond to TRBD1 or TRBD2 (5 bases each). CDR3 size: 17 residues. Per the germline V gene, CDR1 is ENHRY and CDR2 is SYGVKD. Trimming took 1 base from V and 0 from J, leaving 16 bases between them. The CDR3 DNA is TGTGCCATCAGTGAGTTGGGGCGGGCGGCCGCCTCCTACGAGCAGTACTTC. This encodes CAISELGRAAASYEQYF.

The genes are TRBV7-2 and TRBJ1-1; D ambiguous. The CDR3 totals 15 residues. V lost 1 base and J lost 4, with 13 bases in between. The V gene's germline CDR1 is SGHTA and CDR2 FQGNSA. Here the CDR3 reads CASSLEGGRSTEAFF. CDR3 bases: TGTGCCAGCAGCTTAGAAGGCGGCAGGAGCACTGAAGCTTTCTTT. The full variable domain, completed using reference TRBV7-2 and TRBJ1-1, is GAGVSQSPSNKVTEKGKDVELRCDPISGHTALYWYRQSLGQGLEFLIYFQGNSAPDKSGLPSDRFSAERTGGSVSTLTIQRTQQEDSAVYLCASSLEGGRSTEAFFGQGTRLTVV.

The V call is TRBV9, the J call TRBJ2-7; weak D call: TRBD1 (5 bases). The CDR3 contains 12 residues. V was pared by 3 bases and J by 3 bases, with 7 bases between. CDR1 is SGDLS and CDR2 is YYNGEE in the germline V gene. The CDR3 region is CASSADSYEQYF. The DNA of the CDR3 is TGTGCCAGCAGCGCTGACAGCTACGAGCAGTACTTC.

The gene calls are TRBV5-1 and TRBJ2-1; D is unresolved. Deletions cut 0 bases from V and 5 bases from J, with 18 bases between. The CDR3 extends over 17 amino acids. Per the germline V gene, CDR1 is SGHRS and CDR2 is YFSETQ. This chain's CDR3 is CASSLASARIINNEQFF. The CDR3 coding sequence is TGCGCCAGCAGCTTGGCCTCGGCCAGAATAATTAACAATGAGCAGTTCTTC.

The gene calls are TRBV28 and TRBJ2-7; D perhaps matches TRBD2 (6 bases). CDR1 MDHEN and CDR2 SYDVKM come from the germline V gene. The CDR3 contains 16 residues. V was cut by 5 bases and J by 0 bases, with 17 bases left in between. CDR3 in DNA: TGTGCCAGCAGTGCAGGACTACCAATGAGCTCCTACGAGCAGTACTTC. Protein sequence: CASSAGLPMSSYEQYF.

This clone was observed once. The chain is built from TRBV27 and TRBJ2-1, with 7 positions matching TRBD1. CDR1 MNHEY and CDR2 SMNVEV come from the germline V gene (reference sequence). Losses at the gene ends were 3 bases for V and 7 bases for J; bases not matched to a gene: 12. This CDR3 region has 16 residues. The CDR3 coding sequence is TGTGCCAGCAGTTTTGTAGGACAGGCACTACGGAATGAGCAGTTCTTC. Its protein product is CASSFVGQALRNEQFF.

The chain carries TRBV19 and TRBJ2-7, with TRBD2 identical over 7 bases. Germline CDR1 reads LNHDA; CDR2 reads SQIVND (reference sequence). The V segment lost 5 bases and the J segment 3 bases; nucleotides outside the gene matches: 4. The CDR3 is made up of 13 amino acids. CDR3 sequence: CASSFAGDYEQYF. CDR3 bases: TGTGCCAGTAGTTTCGCGGGGGACTACGAGCAGTACTTC.

This chain links TRBV5-8 with TRBJ2-2, with D perhaps TRBD1 (6 bases). The CDR3 has 16 amino acids. CDR1 is SGHTS and CDR2 is YDEGEE in the germline V gene. V was shortened by 4 bases and J by 1 base, with 14 bases between the two germline ends. In nucleotides, the CDR3 is TGTGCCAGCAGCAGACGTACAGGGATGAACACCGGGGAGCTGTTTTTT. Its translation is CASSRRTGMNTGELFF. The variable domain in full, completed from reference TRBV5-8 and TRBJ2-2, reads EAGVTQSPTHLIKTRGQQATLRCSPISGHTSVYWYQQALGLGLQFLLWYDEGEERNRGNFPPRFSGRQFPNYSSELNVNALELEDSALYLCASSRRTGMNTGELFFGEGSRLTVL.

The chain joins TRBV5-8 to TRBJ1-2; D ambiguous. The CDR3 has 12 residues. Germline lookup yields CDR1 SGHTS and CDR2 YDEGEE. V was shortened by 4 bases and J by 7 bases, with 11 bases between the two germline ends. CDR3 nucleotides: TGTGCCAGCAGCCCGGCTGGAGCTGGCTACACCTTC. Its protein is CASSPAGAGYTF.